A selection of T cell receptor beta chains follows, all from one sample in a study of cytomegalovirus exposure and HLA in healthy donors. The table came from immunoSEQ multiplex PCR; TCRdb's copy has only in-frame clones and leaves some out. The sample yields about 120,000 clones, around 76% seen once. The sample taken for sequencing was PBMCs. These receptor sequences come from a male donor in good health and CMV-seronegative. The CDR3 runs from the conserved cysteine through the conserved F or W. D genes are given only for firm matches. The size of a clone is reported for some rows only, either as once, few or many, or as a class for expanded clones.

clone_size d_call j_call v_call cdr3_aa cdr3_nt
few . TRBJ2-1 TRBV10-1 CASSETGSSYNEQFF TGCGCCAGCAGTGAGACAGGGAGCTCCTACAATGAGCAGTTCTTC
. TRBD2 TRBJ2-7 TRBV13 CASSSSEPGLRSYEQYF TGTGCCAGCAGCTCCTCGGAACCGGGACTACGCTCCTACGAGCAGTACTTC
. TRBD1 TRBJ1-1 TRBV28 CASSVGTGRSNTEAFF TGTGCCAGCAGTGTGGGGACAGGGAGATCGAACACTGAAGCTTTCTTT
few . TRBJ2-7 TRBV9 CASSESGEGREQYF TGTGCCAGCAGCGAATCGGGAGAAGGACGGGAGCAGTACTTC
. . TRBJ2-7 TRBV28 CASRFQGLSYEQYF TGTGCCAGCAGGTTCCAGGGGCTATCCTACGAGCAGTACTTC
once TRBD2 TRBJ2-1 TRBV29-1 CSVEDQGGRRGEQFF TGCAGCGTTGAAGATCAGGGCGGGAGGCGAGGCGAGCAGTTCTTC
. TRBD2 TRBJ2-2 TRBV11-2 CASSLVRGGPGELFF TGTGCCAGCAGCTTAGTACGGGGGGGGCCCGGGGAGCTGTTTTTT
. TRBD2 TRBJ2-7 TRBV6-6 CASSGTGGYEQYF TGTGCCAGCAGCGGGACGGGGGGCTACGAGCAGTACTTC
. . TRBJ2-3 TRBV28 CASSLGPGRSTQYF TGTGCCAGCAGCCTGGGTCCTGGGAGGTCCACGCAGTATTTT
. TRBD1 TRBJ1-1 TRBV28 CASRGQGSAEAFF TGTGCCAGCAGGGGACAGGGAAGCGCTGAAGCTTTCTTT
few . TRBJ2-1 TRBV9 CASSQGYRVSEQFF TGTGCCAGCAGCCAGGGATACAGGGTTTCTGAGCAGTTCTTC
. . TRBJ1-2 TRBV7-9 CASSQGYGYTF TGTGCCAGCAGCCAGGGCTATGGCTACACCTTC
once TRBD1 TRBJ1-1 TRBV7-2 CASSPYGTDEAFF TGTGCCAGCAGCCCTTACGGGACAGATGAAGCTTTCTTT
. . TRBJ2-7 TRBV7-2 CASSIPEGGRTKQYF TGTGCCAGCAGCATTCCGGAAGGAGGCCGCACAAAGCAGTACTTC
. TRBD1 TRBJ2-5 TRBV27 CASRRDRLSQTQYF TGTGCCAGTCGCCGGGACAGGTTGAGCCAGACCCAGTACTTC
. . TRBJ1-1 TRBV5-1 CASSTGAVNTEAFF TGCGCCAGCAGTACAGGTGCCGTGAACACTGAAGCTTTCTTT
few . TRBJ2-1 TRBV11-3 CASSFDSPNEQFF TGTGCCAGCAGCTTCGACAGTCCCAATGAGCAGTTCTTC
. TRBD1 TRBJ1-3 TRBV5-1 CASSVGTDGNTIYF TGCGCCAGCAGCGTAGGGACAGATGGAAACACCATATATTTT
. . TRBJ2-3 TRBV4-1 CASSQVSSTDTQYF TGCGCCAGCAGCCAAGTTTCTAGCACAGATACGCAGTATTTT
. . TRBJ1-1 TRBV7-9 CASSLRRGGDDTEAFF TGTGCCAGCAGCTTAAGGAGGGGAGGTGATGACACTGAAGCTTTCTTT
. . TRBJ2-2 TRBV9 CASSTWGGGPNTGELFF TGTGCCAGCAGCACCTGGGGGGGCGGCCCGAACACCGGGGAGCTGTTTTTT
. TRBD2 TRBJ2-1 TRBV10-3 CAISGGLAGGPFNEQFF TGTGCCATCAGTGGCGGACTAGCGGGAGGGCCGTTCAATGAGCAGTTCTTC
. . TRBJ1-5 TRBV25-1 CASSEYSNQPQHF TGTGCCAGCAGTGAGTATAGCAATCAGCCCCAGCATTTT
. TRBD1 TRBJ2-5 TRBV5-1 CASSRGTGEETQYF TGCGCCAGCAGCAGAGGGACAGGGGAAGAGACCCAGTACTTC
once . TRBJ1-2 TRBV30 CAWSVLRNSNYGYTF TGTGCCTGGAGTGTACTGAGGAATTCTAACTATGGCTACACCTTC
. . TRBJ2-7 TRBV28 CASSFISGYYEQYF TGTGCCAGCAGTTTTATTTCGGGGTACTACGAGCAGTACTTC
. . TRBJ1-2 TRBV28 CASSLLDRLVHGYTF TGTGCCAGCAGCCTACTTGACCGTCTAGTCCATGGCTACACCTTC
. TRBD2 TRBJ2-5 TRBV7-7 CASSLAGLSQETQYF TGTGCTAGCAGCTTAGCGGGACTGTCCCAAGAGACCCAGTACTTC